The 23 T cell receptor beta chains in this list originate from one sample, sequenced in a study of glioma-infiltrating T cells. TCR alpha and beta CDR3 regions were amplified from RNA using iRepertoire nested multiplex PCR. TCRdb independently ran MiXCR on the multiplex PCR reads; one entry per CDR3 protein. The data contain some 1,700 distinct CDR3 sequences, around 80% of them singletons. The sample taken for sequencing was glioma tissue, nonneoplastic brain tissue, or PBMCs (not recorded which). Receptors were obtained from a human donor with low-grade glioma or glioblastoma, undergoing nonglioma brain surgery, or in good health (not recorded which). Some clones in this sample may be carry-over from other donors' samples.

This clonotype has a count of ten or more. This chain links TRBV7-9 with TRBJ2-7; D gene ambiguous. The V end was cut by 5 bases, the J end by 5 bases, with 16 bases between. Per germline, CDR1 SEHNR and CDR2 FQNEAQ (reference sequence). The CDR3 covers 14 residues. CDR3 nucleotide sequence: TGTGCCAGCAGCCAACCTAATTTTCCCCACGAGCAGTACTTC. It translates to CASSQPNFPHEQYF. The full variable domain, its missing parts supplied by reference TRBV7-9 and TRBJ2-7, is DTGVSQNPRHKITKRGQNVTFRCDPISEHNRLYWYRQTLGQGPEFLTYFQNEAQLEKSRLLSDRFSAERPKGSFSTLEIQRTEQGDSAMYLCASSQPNFPHEQYFGPGTRLTVT.

For this clonotype: Its ends do not fully match the called genes, so a read error is possible. The rearrangement uses TRBV28 and TRBJ2-5, with TRBD2 matching over 7 bases. The CDR3 extends over 13 amino acids. Germline-derived CDR1 and CDR2 are MDHEN and SYDVKM. CDR3 residues: CASGIGGRETQYF. In nucleotides, the CDR3 is TGTGCCAGCGGGATCGGAGGGCGGGAGACTCAGTACTTC.

This chain links TRBV28 with TRBJ1-1; TRBD1 might be the D (6 bases). Germline CDR1 reads MDHEN; CDR2 reads SYDVKM. Deletions cut 6 bases from V and 8 bases from J, with 10 bases between. This CDR3 is built from 11 residues. The chain's CDR3 is CASRLGTEAFF. CDR3 DNA: TGTGCCAGCAGACTCGGGACAGAAGCTTTCTTT.

The chain combines TRBV2 with TRBJ1-6; 10 bases are shared with TRBD1. CDR1 and CDR2 from the germline V gene are SNHLY and FYNNEI. CDR3 length equals 16 residues. Trimming cost V 6 bases and J 4 bases; bases outside gene matches: 6. The CDR3 DNA sequence: TGTGCCAGCAGCACGGGACAGGGGATTTATAATTCACCCCTCCACTTT. Residues: CASSTGQGIYNSPLHF.

This rearrangement joins TRBV27 to TRBJ2-5; a weak D match, TRBD1 (6 bases). The CDR3 totals 15 residues. Between the trimmed V and J ends, which lost 9 bases and 2 bases, there was a span of 19 bases. CDR1 and CDR2 from the germline V gene are MNHEY and SMNVEV (reference sequence). CDR3 region: CASGLGGWRQETQYF. As DNA, the CDR3 is TGTGCCAGTGGCTTAGGGGGTTGGAGGCAAGAGACCCAGTACTTC.

The chain is built from TRBV20-1 and TRBJ2-7; TRBD1 is a possible D gene (5 bases). This CDR3 region has 11 residues. CDR1 is DFQATT and CDR2 is SNEGSKA in the germline V gene (reference sequence). The V end lost 5 bases, the J end lost 2 bases, and 7 bases lay between the germline ends. In DNA form, the CDR3 reads TGCAGTGCTTTACAGGCCTACGAGCAGTACTTC. This sequence encodes CSALQAYEQYF.

The rearrangement uses TRBV27 and TRBJ1-1; perhaps TRBD1 as D (6 bases). Trimming took off 4 bases at V and 4 bases at J, with 13 bases between the two ends. The germline V gene has CDR1 MNHEY and CDR2 SMNVEV (reference sequence). The CDR3 extends over 14 amino acids. The DNA for the CDR3 is TGTGCCAGCAGTTCATACAGGGTGAGCACTGAAGCTTTCTTT. Protein product: CASSSYRVSTEAFF.

The chain employs TRBV4-1 and TRBJ2-3; 7 bases are a match to TRBD2. The CDR3 totals 16 residues. Germline V CDR1 and CDR2: MGHRA, YSYEKL. The V gene end was trimmed by 3 bases and the J gene end by 4 bases; junction bases not matched to a gene: 10. The chain's CDR3 is CASSQNPSGKSDTQYF. The CDR3 DNA is TGCGCCAGCAGCCAGAATCCCAGCGGGAAGTCAGATACGCAGTATTTT.

This clonotype came up once. This chain connects TRBV6-9 to TRBJ2-7, with 9 bases aligning to TRBD2. This CDR3 has 15 amino acids. CDR1 MNHGY and CDR2 SVAAGI come from the germline V gene. J lost 12 bases, V lost 4 bases, and 16 bases had no gene match. The CDR3 region has the DNA TGTGCCAGCAGTTTCGCCAGCGGGGGGACCAAAGGGCGGTACTTC. Protein sequence: CASSFASGGTKGRYF.

This rearrangement joins TRBV20-1 to TRBJ2-3; D is unclear. V lost 3 bases and J lost 5, with 15 bases in between. Germline lookup yields CDR1 DFQATT and CDR2 SNEGSKA (reference sequence). This CDR3 has 14 residues. This chain's CDR3 is CSARRPVNEDTQYF. The CDR3 DNA follows: TGCAGTGCTAGGAGACCGGTCAACGAAGATACGCAGTATTTT.

This rearrangement joins TRBV25-1 to TRBJ1-2; D not resolved. Trimming shortened V by 4 bases and J by 4 bases, and 13 bases separated the two germline ends. Germline CDR1 is MGHDK and CDR2 is SYGVNS. The CDR3 sequence is 14 residues long. The CDR3 region has the DNA TGTGCCAGCAGTGCTGAGCCAGTGAGCTATGGCTACACCTTC. Protein sequence: CASSAEPVSYGYTF.

The CDR3 protein is CASLDLSYNEQFF. CDR3 nucleotide sequence: TGTGCCAGCCTTGACCTCTCCTACAATGAGCAGTTCTTC. The genes are TRBV28 and TRBJ2-1, with D uncertain. CDR1 and CDR2 (germline): MDHEN, SYDVKM. V was pared by 8 bases and J by 0 bases, with 8 bases between. The CDR3 runs 13 residues.

This sequence joins TRBV27 and TRBJ1-2; 7 bases agree with TRBD1. The CDR3 has 14 amino acids. In germline, CDR1 is MNHEY, CDR2 SMNVEV (reference sequence). Unmatched junction bases numbered 10, after V lost 6 bases and J lost 6 bases. CDR3 DNA sequence: TGTGCCAGCAGGCTAACAGGGGAGATGGATGGCTACACCTTC. This sequence encodes CASRLTGEMDGYTF.

This chain uses TRBV4-2 with TRBJ1-2; no firm D call. With 1 base removed from V and 7 bases from J, the gap between germline ends came to 10 bases. Germline V lookup: CDR1 LGHNA, CDR2 YNFKEQ. The CDR3 runs to 13 residues. The CDR3 DNA reads as TGTGCCAGCAGCCAAGTTGGAATCAGTGGCTACACCTTC. Amino acid sequence: CASSQVGISGYTF.

This chain uses TRBV14 with TRBJ2-1; 10 bases are shared with TRBD2. J was trimmed by 9 bases and V by 2 bases; bases with no gene match: 7. CDR3 size: 15 residues. CDR1 is SGHDN, CDR2 FVKESK, per germline. Here the CDR3 DNA reads TGTGCCAGCAGCCAATCCCTAGCGGGAGCTCTTGAGCAGTTCTTC. This codes for CASSQSLAGALEQFF.

About this clonotype itself: Without the conserved terminal phenylalanine or tryptophan, this CDR3 likely stems from a read error. J is TRBJ1-2 and V is TRBV6-2 or TRBV6-3; D remains unclear. The CDR3 consists of 17 residues. Germline values: CDR1 MNHEY, CDR2 SVGEGT. CDR3 protein: CASSYSDAEPSNHGYTL. For the CDR3, the DNA is TGTGCCAGCAGTTACAGCGATGCAGAGCCCTCTAACCATGGCTACACCCTC.

This chain links TRBV28 with TRBJ1-1; possible D gene TRBD1, 5 bases. This CDR3 region has 13 residues. V lost 7 bases and J lost 3, with 12 bases in between. CDR1 and CDR2 (germline): MDHEN, SYDVKM. DNA for the CDR3: TGTGCCAGCACCATTGGGGGGTACACTGAAGCTTTCTTT. It is translated as CASTIGGYTEAFF.

The chain recombines TRBV20-1 with TRBJ1-6; D not resolved. Trimming removed 2 bases at V and 12 bases at J, with 11 bases between. This CDR3 has 12 residues. Germline V gene sequence: CDR1 DFQATT, CDR2 SNEGSKA (reference sequence). The CDR3, as DNA: TGCAGTGCTAGATCCTGGTGGGGACCCCTCCACTTT. Translated, it gives CSARSWWGPLHF.

The rearrangement uses TRBV28 and TRBJ1-2; D not certain. The CDR3 consists of 13 residues. Germline lookup yields CDR1 MDHEN and CDR2 SYDVKM. The germline V and J ends were trimmed by 3 bases and 5 bases, with 10 bases remaining between them. For the CDR3, the DNA is TGTGCCAGCAGTTTGGAGGGAATATATGGCTACACCTTC. Translated: CASSLEGIYGYTF.

The CDR3: CASSYPPDRDEQYF. CDR3 bases: TGTGCCAGCAGTTACCCCCCCGACAGGGACGAGCAGTACTTC. This chain connects TRBV6-2 or TRBV6-3 to TRBJ2-7, with 7 bases that match TRBD1. CDR1 and CDR2 from the germline V gene are MNHEY and SVGEGT. The CDR3 extends over 14 amino acids. Unmatched junction bases numbered 6, after V lost 2 bases and J lost 5 bases.

The rearrangement joins TRBV28 to TRBJ1-1, with D unresolved. Germline CDR1 is MDHEN and CDR2 is SYDVKM. Between the trimmed V and J ends, which lost 2 bases and 4 bases, there was a span of 5 bases. CDR3 size: 12 residues. CDR3 DNA sequence: TGTGCCAGCAGTTTACCGCCCACTGAAGCTTTCTTT. It specifies CASSLPPTEAFF.

The CDR3 region is CASSYSTGIEQFF. CDR3 nucleotide sequence: TGTGCCAGCAGTTACTCGACAGGGATTGAGCAGTTCTTC. The V call is TRBV6-6, the J call TRBJ2-1, with 7 bases identical to TRBD1. Trimming removed 0 bases from V and 9 bases from J; junction bases left unmatched: 2. The CDR3 length is 13 residues. CDR1 is MNHNY, CDR2 SVGAGI, per germline (reference sequence).

The chain carries TRBV6-2 or TRBV6-3 and TRBJ2-2; 9 bases are shared with TRBD2. Germline V gene sequence: CDR1 MNHEY, CDR2 SVGEGT. V trimming: 4 bases; J trimming: 4 bases; junction bases outside the gene matches: 7. The CDR3 totals 16 residues. The CDR3: CASSFPVAGVTGELFF. CDR3 coding DNA: TGTGCCAGCAGTTTTCCGGTAGCGGGGGTCACCGGGGAGCTGTTTTTT.